These 6 T cell receptor beta chains were all obtained from the same sample, sequenced in a study of CD8 T cells in cerebrospinal fluid in Alzheimer's disease. TCRdb re-called the 10x single-cell sequencing reads; one entry per CDR3 protein, DNA not given. The listing contains roughly 800 distinct CDR3 sequences. The sample comprised cerebrospinal fluid. The receptors here all came from a human donor with Parkinson's disease.

Its frequency marks this clonotype as medium-sized. This rearrangement joins TRBV6-2 or TRBV6-3 to TRBJ2-3. From germline, CDR1 is MNHEY and CDR2 SVGEGT. The CDR3 contains 14 residues. The CDR3 loop reads CASTPEVYTDTQYF.

Its frequency marks this clonotype as large. This sequence joins TRBV6-5 and TRBJ2-3; TCRdb's assignment of TRBD1 cannot be checked, as there is no DNA. Germline CDR1 reads MNHEY; CDR2 reads SVGAGI. The CDR3 sequence is 14 residues long. CDR3 sequence reads: CASRRDRGVDTQYF.

This clonotype is deemed large by its frequency. The genes are TRBV7-8 and TRBJ1-5; the D gene TCRdb calls, TRBD1, cannot be checked with no DNA. The CDR3 sequence is 15 residues long. Germline-derived CDR1 and CDR2 are SGHVS and FQNEAQ. The CDR3 reads CASSLWGESNQPQHF.

This clonotype is deemed medium-sized by its frequency. The chain uses TRBV27 and TRBJ2-7; TCRdb reports TRBD1, a call that lacks DNA to check it against. CDR1 is MNHEY, CDR2 SMNVEV, per germline (reference sequence). This CDR3 is 14 amino acids long. CDR3 in amino acids: CASSLGRAEYEQYF.

This clonotype is called medium-sized based on its frequency. The J gene is TRBJ2-7, the V gene TRBV7-3; TCRdb's D call, TRBD2, is unchecked because there is no DNA. Looked up from germline, CDR1 is SGHTA and CDR2 is FQGTGA. The CDR3 covers 16 residues. The CDR3 here is CASSPPTSGAVHEQYF.

This clonotype shows up as large by frequency. The J gene is TRBJ2-3, the V gene TRBV4-3. This CDR3 has 17 amino acids. Germline CDR1 reads LGHNA; CDR2 reads YSLEER. The CDR3 reads CASSQEFGGGRTDTQYF.